The 12 T cell receptor beta chains below all came from one sample that was sequenced in a study of CD8 T cells in Susac syndrome. It was with random hexamers that 0.5 to 1 ug RNA was reverse transcribed. TCRdb re-derived calls from the immunoSEQ multiplex PCR reads in MiXCR, one entry per CDR3 protein. The data show 200,000 to 250,000 distinct CDR3 sequences, 93% seen once. Sequenced sample: CD4+ T cells from PBMCs. These receptors were collected from a human donor with multiple sclerosis.

Here the CDR3 reads CASSPGLAGASTDTQYF. CDR3 sequence (DNA): TGTGCCAGCAGTCCGGGACTAGCGGGGGCCTCCACAGATACGCAGTATTTT. The rearrangement links TRBV7-9 to TRBJ2-3; TRBD2 aligns across 14 bases. This CDR3 has 17 amino acids. Germline assignment: CDR1 SEHNR and CDR2 FQNEAQ (reference sequence). After removal of 6 bases from V and 2 bases from J, the junction contained 7 bases not matched to a gene. Together with reference TRBV7-9 and TRBJ2-3, the CDR3 gives the full variable domain: DTGVSQNPRHKITKRGQNVTFRCDPISEHNRLYWYRQTLGQGPEFLTYFQNEAQLEKSRLLSDRFSAERPKGSFSTLEIQRTEQGDSAMYLCASSPGLAGASTDTQYFGPGTRLTVL.

This chain uses TRBV3-1 with TRBJ2-6; 7 bases match TRBD2. This CDR3 has 19 residues. The junction had 11 bases not matched to a gene; V was cut back by 3 bases and J by 0 bases. Per the germline V gene, CDR1 is LGHDT and CDR2 is YNNKEL (reference sequence). CDR3 protein: CASSHPPRTRSSGANVLTF. The CDR3, as DNA: TGTGCCAGCAGCCATCCTCCGAGGACTAGATCCTCTGGGGCCAACGTCCTGACTTTC.

This chain links TRBV20-1 with TRBJ2-5; 8 nucleotides line up with TRBD2. The V gene end was trimmed by 5 bases and the J gene end by 5 bases; junction bases not matched to a gene: 7. CDR3 size: 13 residues. In germline, CDR1 is DFQATT, CDR2 SNEGSKA (reference sequence). CDR3 in amino acids: CSADSGTGETQYF. For the CDR3, the DNA is TGCAGTGCTGATAGCGGGACCGGGGAGACCCAGTACTTC.

The chain uses TRBV20-1 and TRBJ1-5; perhaps TRBD1 as D (6 bases). The CDR3 length is 15 residues. Per the germline V gene, CDR1 is DFQATT and CDR2 is SNEGSKA (reference sequence). V was cut by 8 bases and J by 0 bases, with 17 bases left in between. CDR3 coding DNA: TGCAGTTCATCACCACAGGGCGGTAGCAATCAGCCCCAGCATTTT. Translation: CSSSPQGGSNQPQHF.

This clonotype was counted once. V gene TRBV7-8 combines with J gene TRBJ2-5, with 8 nucleotides matching TRBD2. Germline CDR1 SGHVS, CDR2 FQNEAQ. The V gene end was trimmed by 2 bases and the J gene end by 2 bases; junction bases not matched to a gene: 7. This CDR3 is 16 amino acids long. In nucleotides, the CDR3 is TGTGCCAGCAGCTTATTAGGCGGGAGGACTCAAGAGACCCAGTACTTC. Residues: CASSLLGGRTQETQYF.

This chain connects TRBV29-1 to TRBJ1-2, with 7 bases identical to TRBD1. The CDR3 spans 12 residues. Germline V gene sequence: CDR1 SQVTM, CDR2 ANQGSEA. V trimming: 7 bases; J trimming: 5 bases; junction bases outside the gene matches: 7. Here the CDR3 DNA reads TGCAGCGGACGTACAGGGGAGTATGGCTACACCTTC. Translated: CSGRTGEYGYTF. The entire variable domain, with the rest obtained from reference TRBV29-1 and TRBJ1-2, is as follows: SAVISQKPSRDICQRGTSLTIQCQVDSQVTMMFWYRQQPGQSLTLIATANQGSEATYESGFVIDKFPISRPNLTFSTLTVSNMSPEDSSIYLCSGRTGEYGYTFGSGTRLTVV.

The chain links TRBV7-3 to TRBJ2-1, with 14 bases aligning to TRBD2. The CDR3 runs to 15 residues. From germline, CDR1 is SGHTA and CDR2 FQGTGA. Losses at the gene ends were 5 bases for V and 9 bases for J; bases not matched to a gene: 6. CDR3 coding DNA: TGTGCCAGCAGCACCGAAGGACTAGCGGGAGGTGAGCAGTTCTTC. It encodes CASSTEGLAGGEQFF. The full variable domain, in which reference TRBV7-3 and TRBJ2-1 provide the parts outside the CDR3, is GAGVSQTPSNKVTEKGKYVELRCDPISGHTALYWYRQSLGQGPEFLIYFQGTGAADDSGLPNDRFFAVRPEGSVSTLKIQRTERGDSAVYLCASSTEGLAGGEQFFGPGTRLTVL.

This chain uses TRBV5-1 with TRBJ2-5; D is unresolved. V lost 1 base and J 0 bases, leaving 7 bases between the germline ends. CDR1 is SGHRS, CDR2 YFSETQ, per germline. The CDR3 runs to 14 residues. In nucleotides, the CDR3 is TGCGCCAGCAGCTTGTTCGGCAACCAAGAGACCCAGTACTTC. Its protein is CASSLFGNQETQYF.

The chain has TRBV7-9 and TRBJ2-1; weak D call: TRBD2 (5 bases). The CDR3 consists of 17 residues. Trimming left V 1 base short and J 5 bases short, with 18 bases between. CDR1 and CDR2 (germline): SEHNR, FQNEAQ (reference sequence). CDR3: CASSLVPATRGNNEQFF. DNA of the CDR3: TGTGCCAGCAGCTTAGTCCCTGCCACCCGGGGAAACAATGAGCAGTTCTTC. Looking up the rest from reference TRBV7-9 and TRBJ2-1 gives the full variable domain: DTGVSQNPRHKITKRGQNVTFRCDPISEHNRLYWYRQTLGQGPEFLTYFQNEAQLEKSRLLSDRFSAERPKGSFSTLEIQRTEQGDSAMYLCASSLVPATRGNNEQFFGPGTRLTVL.

The rearrangement links TRBV29-1 to TRBJ1-5; D possibly corresponds to TRBD1 (5 bases). Germline V gives CDR1 SQVTM, CDR2 ANQGSEA. This CDR3 is built from 13 residues. The V and J ends lost 3 bases and 6 bases respectively, with 12 bases between them. The CDR3 region is CSVEWGKGQPQHF. In DNA, the CDR3 is TGCAGCGTTGAGTGGGGGAAGGGTCAGCCCCAGCATTTT.

The CDR3 bases are TGTGCCAGCAGCTCCGTGAACGGTGTCCAAGAGACCCAGTACTTC. Translating it yields CASSSVNGVQETQYF. The genes are TRBV28 and TRBJ2-5; D unclear. The CDR3 is made up of 15 amino acids. V was shortened by 6 bases and J by 1 base, with 15 bases between the two germline ends. CDR1 is MDHEN and CDR2 is SYDVKM in the germline V gene.

The chain uses TRBV20-1 and TRBJ2-4; D gene ambiguous. Germline values: CDR1 DFQATT, CDR2 SNEGSKA (reference sequence). Deletions cut 3 bases from V and 0 bases from J, with 9 bases between. The CDR3 sequence is 14 residues long. The CDR3 region is CSASNRLAKNIQYF. Here the CDR3 DNA reads TGCAGTGCTAGTAACCGATTAGCCAAAAACATTCAGTACTTC.